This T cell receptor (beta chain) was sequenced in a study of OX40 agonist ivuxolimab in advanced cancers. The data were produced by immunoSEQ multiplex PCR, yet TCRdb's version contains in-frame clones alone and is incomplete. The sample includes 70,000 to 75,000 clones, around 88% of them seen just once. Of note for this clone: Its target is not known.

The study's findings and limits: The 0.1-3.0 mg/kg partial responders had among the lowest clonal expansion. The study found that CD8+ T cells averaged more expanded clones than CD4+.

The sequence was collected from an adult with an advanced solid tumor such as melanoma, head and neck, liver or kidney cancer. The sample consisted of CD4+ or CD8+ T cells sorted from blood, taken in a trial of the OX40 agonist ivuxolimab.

DNA of the CDR3: TGTGCCAGCAGTGAGGCATCTTGGACAGGGAATCATGGCTACACCTTC. It codes for CASSEASWTGNHGYTF. V is TRBV2 and J is TRBJ1-2; 8 bases fit TRBD1. Germline-derived CDR1 and CDR2 are SNHLY and FYNNEI. The CDR3 extends over 16 amino acids. V shed 3 bases and J 6 bases; nucleotides not matched to a gene: 12.